The sequence of this TCR beta chain was determined in a study of T cell changes during pregnancy in multiple sclerosis. V dropped 6 bases and J dropped 5 bases, with 11 bases sitting between them. The CDR3 runs to 13 residues. Looked up from germline, CDR1 is LNHNV and CDR2 is YYDKDF (reference sequence). Produced via immunoSEQ multiplex PCR; TCRdb's table is partial and in-frame only. The sample yields over 45,000 clones, about 91% seen once. This TCR came from a female donor with multiple sclerosis, enrolled in a pregnancy study. The source material was CD4+ T cells from peripheral blood mononuclear cells, sampled in the second trimester of pregnancy. J is TRBJ2-1 and V is TRBV15, with D hard to call. The CDR3 DNA follows: TGTGCCACCAGTGCCGGGTTCAACAATGAGCAGTTCTTC. Residues: CATSAGFNNEQFF.